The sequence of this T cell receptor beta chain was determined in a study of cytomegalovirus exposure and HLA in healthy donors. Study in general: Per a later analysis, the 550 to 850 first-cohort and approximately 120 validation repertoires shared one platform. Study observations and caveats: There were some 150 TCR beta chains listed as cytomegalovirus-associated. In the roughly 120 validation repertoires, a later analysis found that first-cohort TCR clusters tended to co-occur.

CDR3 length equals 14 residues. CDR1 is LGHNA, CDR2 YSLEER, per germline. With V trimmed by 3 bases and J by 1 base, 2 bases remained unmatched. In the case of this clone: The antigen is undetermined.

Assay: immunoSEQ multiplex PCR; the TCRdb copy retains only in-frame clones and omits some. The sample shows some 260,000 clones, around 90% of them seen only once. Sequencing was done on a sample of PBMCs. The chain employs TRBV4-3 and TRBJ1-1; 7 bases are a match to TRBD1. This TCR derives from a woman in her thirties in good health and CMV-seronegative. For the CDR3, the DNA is TGCGCCAGCAGCCAGGGGGACAGGAACACTGAAGCTTTCTTT. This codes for CASSQGDRNTEAFF.